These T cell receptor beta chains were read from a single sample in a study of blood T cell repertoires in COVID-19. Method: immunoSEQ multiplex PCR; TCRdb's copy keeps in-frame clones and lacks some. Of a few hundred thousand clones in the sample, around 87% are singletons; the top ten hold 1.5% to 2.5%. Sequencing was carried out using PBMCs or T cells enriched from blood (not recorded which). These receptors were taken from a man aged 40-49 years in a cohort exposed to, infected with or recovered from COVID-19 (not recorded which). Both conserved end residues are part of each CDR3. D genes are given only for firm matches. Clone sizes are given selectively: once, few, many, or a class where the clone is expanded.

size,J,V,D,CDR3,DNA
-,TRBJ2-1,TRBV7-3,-,CASSSPQGEQFF,TGTGCCAGCAGCTCCCCACAGGGTGAGCAGTTCTTC
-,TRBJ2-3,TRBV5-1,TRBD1,CASSPGGTGIDTQYF,TGCGCCAGCAGCCCCGGGGGGACAGGGATTGATACGCAGTATTTT
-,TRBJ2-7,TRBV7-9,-,CASSLATPYEQYF,TGTGCCAGCAGCTTAGCCACTCCCTACGAGCAGTACTTC
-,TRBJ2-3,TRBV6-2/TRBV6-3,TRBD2,CASSYSGLAGPGTQYF,TGTGCCAGCAGTTACTCTGGGCTAGCGGGACCAGGAACGCAGTATTTT
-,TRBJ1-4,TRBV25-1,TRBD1,CASRQGNEKLFF,TGTGCCAGCCGACAGGGTAATGAAAAACTGTTTTTT
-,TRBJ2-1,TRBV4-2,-,CASSQDRLAYNNEQFF,TGTGCCAGCAGCCAAGACCGGCTAGCATACAACAATGAGCAGTTCTTC
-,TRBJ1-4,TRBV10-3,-,CAISGRLVATNEKLFF,TGTGCCATCAGTGGTCGACTCGTTGCAACTAATGAAAAACTGTTTTTT
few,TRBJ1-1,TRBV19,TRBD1,CASSAPTGRNTEAFF,TGTGCCAGTAGTGCTCCGACAGGGAGGAACACTGAAGCTTTCTTT
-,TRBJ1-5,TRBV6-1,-,CASSEARGNQPQHF,TGTGCCAGCAGTGAAGCGCGGGGCAATCAGCCCCAGCATTTT
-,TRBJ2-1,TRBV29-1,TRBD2,CSVELLAGVMYEQFF,TGCAGCGTTGAATTACTAGCGGGAGTGATGTATGAGCAGTTCTTC
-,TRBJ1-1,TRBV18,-,CASLRDMNTEAFF,TGTGCCAGCTTGAGGGATATGAACACTGAAGCTTTCTTT
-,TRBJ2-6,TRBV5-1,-,CASSFDSHLSGANVLTF,TGCGCCAGCAGCTTCGACAGTCACTTATCTGGGGCCAACGTCCTGACTTTC
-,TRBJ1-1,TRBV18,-,CASQDSPNTEAFF,TGTGCCAGCCAAGACAGCCCGAACACTGAAGCTTTCTTT
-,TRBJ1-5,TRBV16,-,CASSQSWGQQSNQPQHF,TGTGCCAGCAGCCAATCCTGGGGGCAGCAAAGCAATCAGCCCCAGCATTTT
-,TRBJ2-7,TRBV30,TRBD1,CAWSVPGTGLGEQYF,TGTGCCTGGAGCGTACCCGGGACAGGGTTAGGCGAGCAGTACTTC
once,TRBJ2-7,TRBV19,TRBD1,CASSIPTGASNYEQYF,TGTGCCAGTAGTATCCCGACAGGGGCTTCCAACTACGAGCAGTACTTC
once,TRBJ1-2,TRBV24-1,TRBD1,CATSRQGMMGYTF,TGTGCCACCAGTAGACAGGGGATGATGGGCTACACCTTC
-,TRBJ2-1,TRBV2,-,CASSRGVRRRNEQFF,TGTGCCAGCAGTCGTGGAGTGAGACGTCGCAATGAGCAGTTCTTC
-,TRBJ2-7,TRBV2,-,CASSSGRESSYEQYF,TGTGCCAGCAGTAGCGGTCGAGAGAGCTCCTACGAGCAGTACTTC
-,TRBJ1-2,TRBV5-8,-,CASSLNLQARGYTF,TGTGCCAGCAGCTTGAATTTACAGGCGCGTGGCTACACCTTC
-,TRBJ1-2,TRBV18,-,CASSPEGASYGYTF,TGTGCCAGCTCACCTGAGGGCGCGAGCTATGGCTACACCTTC
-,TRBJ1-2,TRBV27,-,CASSFLGGGGKGGYTF,TGTGCCAGCAGTTTCCTCGGGGGAGGAGGGAAGGGTGGCTACACCTTC
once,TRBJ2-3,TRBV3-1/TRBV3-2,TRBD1,CASSLRQGTDTQYF,TGTGCCAGCAGCCTTCGACAGGGTACAGATACGCAGTATTTT
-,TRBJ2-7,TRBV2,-,CASSEGQVHSYEQYF,TGTGCCAGCAGTGAAGGTCAGGTTCACTCCTACGAGCAGTACTTC
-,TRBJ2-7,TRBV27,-,CASRNRVSDEQYF,TGTGCCAGCAGGAACAGGGTGAGTGACGAGCAGTACTTC
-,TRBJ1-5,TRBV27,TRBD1,CASSPRGQISNQPQHF,TGTGCCAGCAGTCCCCGGGGACAGATTAGCAATCAGCCCCAGCATTTT
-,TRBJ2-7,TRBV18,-,CASSPGRELYEQYF,TGTGCCAGCTCACCGGGACGGGAGCTCTACGAGCAGTACTTC
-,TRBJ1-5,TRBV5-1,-,CASSVWGGSDQPQHF,TGCGCCAGCAGCGTATGGGGGGGATCGGATCAGCCCCAGCATTTT
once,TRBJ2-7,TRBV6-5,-,CASSWLANEQYF,TGTGCCAGCAGCTGGCTAGCGAACGAGCAGTACTTC
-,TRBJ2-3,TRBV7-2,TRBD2,CASSLGRTSGRAARDTQYF,TGTGCCAGCAGCTTAGGACGGACTAGCGGGAGGGCCGCCCGAGATACGCAGTATTTT
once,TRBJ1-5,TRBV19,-,CASSMQNSNQPQHF,TGTGCCAGTAGTATGCAGAATAGCAATCAGCCCCAGCATTTT
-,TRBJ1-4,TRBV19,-,CASRREYTEKLFF,TGTGCCAGTAGAAGGGAGTACACTGAAAAACTGTTTTTT
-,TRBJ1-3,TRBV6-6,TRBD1,CASSLKGQGSGNTIYF,TGTGCCAGCAGTCTCAAGGGACAGGGCTCTGGAAACACCATATATTTT
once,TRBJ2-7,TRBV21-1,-,CASSKARDKTYEQYF,TGTGCCAGCAGCAAAGCACGCGACAAGACCTACGAGCAGTACTTC
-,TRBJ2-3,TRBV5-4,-,CASSLIQGGDTQYF,TGTGCCAGCAGCTTGATTCAGGGGGGAGATACGCAGTATTTT
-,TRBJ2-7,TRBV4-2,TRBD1,CASSQDLGGTGYRYEQYF,TGTGCCAGCAGCCAAGATTTGGGTGGGACAGGGTATCGGTACGAGCAGTACTTC
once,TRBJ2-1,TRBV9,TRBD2,CASSVSFGGGSYNEQFF,TGTGCCAGCAGCGTATCGTTCGGCGGGGGCTCCTACAATGAGCAGTTCTTC
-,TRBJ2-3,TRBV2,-,CASSEGRDTQYF,TGTGCCAGCAGTGAGGGGAGGGATACGCAGTATTTT
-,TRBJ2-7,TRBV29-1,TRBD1,CSVGQGADEQYF,TGCAGCGTGGGACAGGGGGCAGACGAGCAGTACTTC
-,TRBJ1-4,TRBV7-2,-,CASSFQGATNEKLFF,TGTGCCAGCAGCTTCCAAGGGGCAACTAATGAAAAACTGTTTTTT
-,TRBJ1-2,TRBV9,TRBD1,CASSPGTGKDYGYTF,TGTGCCAGCAGCCCAGGGACAGGGAAGGACTATGGCTACACCTTC
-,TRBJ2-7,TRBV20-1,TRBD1,CSAGDGTAKYEQYF,TGCAGTGCTGGTGACGGGACAGCAAAATACGAGCAGTACTTC
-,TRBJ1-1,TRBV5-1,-,CASSPDSPNTEAFF,TGCGCCAGCAGCCCGGACAGTCCGAACACTGAAGCTTTCTTT
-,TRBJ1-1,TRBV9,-,CASTRGDRSTEAFF,TGTGCCAGCACCCGCGGGGACCGGAGCACTGAAGCTTTCTTT
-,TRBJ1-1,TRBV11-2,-,CASSLIFPSQAFF,TGTGCCAGCAGCTTAATCTTCCCGAGTCAAGCTTTCTTT
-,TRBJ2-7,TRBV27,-,CASSLSPRVYEQYF,TGTGCCAGCAGTTTATCACCGAGGGTCTACGAGCAGTACTTC
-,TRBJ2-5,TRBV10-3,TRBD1,CAISGGQGVAETQYF,TGTGCCATCAGTGGGGGACAGGGAGTTGCGGAGACCCAGTACTTC
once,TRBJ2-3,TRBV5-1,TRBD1,CASRIQGVTDTQYF,TGCGCCAGCAGGATCCAGGGGGTCACAGATACGCAGTATTTT
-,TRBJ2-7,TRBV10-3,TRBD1,CAISPSGDRAYEQYF,TGTGCCATCAGCCCCAGCGGGGACAGGGCCTACGAGCAGTACTTC
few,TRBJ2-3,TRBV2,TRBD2,CASSPGTSLADTQYF,TGTGCCAGCAGCCCGGGGACTAGCCTCGCAGATACGCAGTATTTT
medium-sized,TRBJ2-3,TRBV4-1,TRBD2,CASSQDRTSGGRRTQYF,TGCGCCAGCAGCCAAGATCGGACTAGCGGGGGGCGGCGGACGCAGTATTTT
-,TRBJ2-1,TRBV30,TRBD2,CAWSVAGGPGNEQFF,TGTGCCTGGAGTGTGGCGGGAGGGCCGGGAAATGAGCAGTTCTTC
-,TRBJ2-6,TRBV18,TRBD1,CASSSDRAGANVLTF,TGTGCCAGCTCATCCGACAGGGCTGGGGCCAACGTCCTGACTTTC